The 2 T cell receptor beta chains below were found in one sample sequenced in a study of immune evolution from preneoplasia to lung adenocarcinoma. Measured with immunoSEQ multiplex PCR; TCRdb has only the in-frame clones, and not every one. The sample shows about 4,600 clones, 65% to 85% of them seen only once. The sequencing input was FFPE normal lung tissue adjacent to the tumor. These receptors were taken from a person between 50 and 69 years old with lung adenocarcinoma.

The V gene is TRBV30, the J gene TRBJ1-5, with D perhaps TRBD1 (5 bases). Trimming removed 4 bases at V and 2 bases at J, with 9 bases between. The CDR3 runs to 13 residues. CDR1 GTSNPN and CDR2 SVGIG come from the germline V gene (reference sequence). The CDR3 is CAWTGGGNQPQHF. CDR3 sequence (DNA): TGTGCCTGGACGGGAGGGGGCAATCAGCCCCAGCATTTT.

In this sample, this clone turned up once. This chain links TRBV30 with TRBJ1-1, with TRBD1 as a possible D gene (5 bases). V was cut by 4 bases and J by 0 bases, with 9 bases left in between. Germline CDR1 is GTSNPN and CDR2 is SVGIG (reference sequence). There are 13 residues in the CDR3. The CDR3 DNA reads TGTGCCTGGATGGGGCAGGTGAACACTGAAGCTTTCTTT. Protein sequence: CAWMGQVNTEAFF.